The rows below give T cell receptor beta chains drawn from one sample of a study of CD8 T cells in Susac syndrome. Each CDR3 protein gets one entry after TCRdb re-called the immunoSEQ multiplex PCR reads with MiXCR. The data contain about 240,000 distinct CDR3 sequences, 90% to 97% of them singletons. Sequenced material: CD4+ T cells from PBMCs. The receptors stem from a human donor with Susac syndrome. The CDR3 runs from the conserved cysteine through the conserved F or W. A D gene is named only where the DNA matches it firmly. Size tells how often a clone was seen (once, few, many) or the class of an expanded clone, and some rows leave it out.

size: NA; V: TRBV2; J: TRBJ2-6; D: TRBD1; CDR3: CASRSTQGARGANVLTF; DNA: TGTGCCAGCAGAAGTACCCAGGGGGCTCGTGGGGCCAACGTCCTGACTTTC
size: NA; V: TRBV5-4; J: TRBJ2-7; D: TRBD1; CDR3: CASKTGTGSGYEQYF; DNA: TGTGCCAGCAAGACCGGGACAGGGTCCGGATACGAGCAGTACTTC
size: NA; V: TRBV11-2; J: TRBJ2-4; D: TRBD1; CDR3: CASSSDRGGLNIQYF; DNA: TGTGCCAGCAGCTCCGACAGGGGGGGACTAAACATTCAGTACTTC
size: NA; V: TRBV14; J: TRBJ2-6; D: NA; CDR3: CASSQSHVLTF; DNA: TGTGCCAGCAGCCAATCCCACGTCCTGACTTTC
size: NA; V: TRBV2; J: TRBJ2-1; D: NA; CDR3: CASLSRSVPNEQFF; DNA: TGTGCCAGCCTAAGCCGAAGCGTTCCCAATGAGCAGTTCTTC
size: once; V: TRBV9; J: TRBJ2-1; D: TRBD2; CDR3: CASSVATLASGNEQFF; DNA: TGTGCCAGCAGCGTAGCTACTCTGGCTAGCGGGAATGAGCAGTTCTTC
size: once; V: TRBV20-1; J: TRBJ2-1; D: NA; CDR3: CSARDMGDPSSYNEQFF; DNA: TGCAGTGCTAGAGATATGGGAGACCCGAGCTCCTACAATGAGCAGTTCTTC
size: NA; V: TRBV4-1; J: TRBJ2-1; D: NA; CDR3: CASSQDAVSSYNEQFF; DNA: TGCGCCAGCAGCCAAGACGCGGTTAGCTCCTACAATGAGCAGTTCTTC
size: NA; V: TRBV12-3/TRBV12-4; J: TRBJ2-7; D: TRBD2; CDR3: CASIPSGGGHAEQYF; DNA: TGTGCCAGCATTCCTTCGGGGGGAGGGCATGCCGAGCAGTACTTC
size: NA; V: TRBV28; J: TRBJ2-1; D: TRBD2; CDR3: CASGAGDYNEQFF; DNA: TGTGCCAGCGGAGCGGGAGACTACAATGAGCAGTTCTTC
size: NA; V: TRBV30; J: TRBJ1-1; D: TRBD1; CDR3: CACHRGEVTTEAFF; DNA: TGTGCCTGCCACAGGGGGGAGGTAACGACTGAAGCTTTCTTT
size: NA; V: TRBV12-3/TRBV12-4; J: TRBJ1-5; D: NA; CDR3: CASSSGAGGSQPQHF; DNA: TGTGCCAGCAGTTCCGGGGCCGGGGGATCCCAGCCCCAGCATTTT
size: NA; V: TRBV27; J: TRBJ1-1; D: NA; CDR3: CASTQRGRTEAFF; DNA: TGTGCCAGCACCCAAAGGGGACGAACTGAAGCTTTCTTT
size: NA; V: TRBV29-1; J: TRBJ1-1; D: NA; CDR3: CSVELSATNTEAFF; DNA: TGCAGCGTTGAGCTGTCAGCAACGAACACTGAAGCTTTCTTT
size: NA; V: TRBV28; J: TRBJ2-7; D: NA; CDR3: CASSFLTYEQYF; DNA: TGTGCCAGCAGTTTCCTGACTTACGAGCAGTACTTC
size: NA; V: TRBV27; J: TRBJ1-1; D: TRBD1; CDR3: CASSLSIQGTEAFF; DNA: TGTGCCAGCAGTTTATCTATACAGGGGACTGAAGCTTTCTTT
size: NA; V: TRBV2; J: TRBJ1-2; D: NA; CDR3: CATRRESNYGYTF; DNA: TGTGCCACCCGACGGGAGTCTAACTATGGCTACACCTTC
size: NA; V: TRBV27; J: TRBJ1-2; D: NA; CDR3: CASSLVGHSTNYGYTF; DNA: TGTGCCAGCAGTTTAGTAGGGCATAGTACCAACTATGGCTACACCTTC
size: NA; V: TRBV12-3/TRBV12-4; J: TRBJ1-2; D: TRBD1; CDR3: CASTPVGQGLLNYGYTF; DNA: TGTGCCAGCACCCCGGTGGGACAGGGGTTACTAAACTATGGCTACACCTTC
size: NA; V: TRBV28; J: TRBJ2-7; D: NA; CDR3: CASSRIFGQILSYEQYF; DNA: TGTGCCAGCAGCCGTATTTTCGGACAGATCCTCTCCTACGAGCAGTACTTC
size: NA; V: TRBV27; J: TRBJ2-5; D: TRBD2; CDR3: CASSRRTGVAGGETQYF; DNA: TGTGCCAGCAGTCGACGGACCGGAGTAGCGGGAGGGGAGACCCAGTACTTC
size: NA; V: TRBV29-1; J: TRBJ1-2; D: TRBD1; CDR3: CSGTIGQGANYGYTF; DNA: TGCAGCGGGACGATAGGACAGGGGGCGAACTATGGCTACACCTTC
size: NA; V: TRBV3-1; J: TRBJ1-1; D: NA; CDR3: CASSQELRGTEAFF; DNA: TGTGCCAGCAGCCAAGAACTGAGGGGGACTGAAGCTTTCTTT
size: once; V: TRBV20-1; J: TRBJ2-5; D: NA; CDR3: CSAFPITGPGETQYF; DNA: TGCAGTGCTTTCCCAATAACAGGCCCTGGAGAGACCCAGTACTTC
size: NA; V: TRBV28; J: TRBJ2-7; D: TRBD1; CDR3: CASYGTGGWYEQYF; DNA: TGTGCCAGCTACGGGACAGGGGGCTGGTACGAGCAGTACTTC
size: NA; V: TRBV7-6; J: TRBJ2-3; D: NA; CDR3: CASSLAGNTQYF; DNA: TGTGCCAGCAGCCTAGCAGGGAATACGCAGTATTTT
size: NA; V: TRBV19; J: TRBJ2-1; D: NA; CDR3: CASSIQRNSYNEQFF; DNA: TGTGCCAGTAGTATCCAGCGGAACTCCTACAATGAGCAGTTCTTC
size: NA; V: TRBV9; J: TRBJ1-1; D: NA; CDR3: CASSRRGALNTEAFF; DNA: TGTGCCAGCAGCCGACGGGGGGCGTTGAACACTGAAGCTTTCTTT
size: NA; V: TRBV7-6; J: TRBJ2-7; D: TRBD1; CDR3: CASSLRTEGQEEF; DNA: TGTGCCAGCAGCTTACGGACGGAGGGACAGGAGGAATTC
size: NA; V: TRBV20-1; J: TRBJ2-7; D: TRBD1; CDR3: CSARDPGQTGYEQYF; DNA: TGCAGTGCTCGAGATCCGGGACAGACAGGCTACGAGCAGTACTTC
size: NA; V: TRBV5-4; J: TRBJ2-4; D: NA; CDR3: CASSLPSGTPGDIQYF; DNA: TGTGCCAGCAGCTTACCATCCGGGACCCCGGGTGACATTCAGTACTTC
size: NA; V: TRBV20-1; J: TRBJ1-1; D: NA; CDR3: CSAARAGVNTEAFF; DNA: TGCAGTGCGGCCCGCGCAGGAGTGAACACTGAAGCTTTCTTT
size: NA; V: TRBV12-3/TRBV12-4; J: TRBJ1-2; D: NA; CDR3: CASSFVLSNYGYTF; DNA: TGTGCCAGCAGTTTTGTGCTTTCTAACTATGGCTACACCTTC
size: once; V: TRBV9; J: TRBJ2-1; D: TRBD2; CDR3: CASSVVTSGTYNEQFF; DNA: TGTGCCAGCAGCGTAGTAACTAGCGGGACCTACAATGAGCAGTTCTTC
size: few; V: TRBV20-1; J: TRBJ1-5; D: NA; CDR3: CSAGGKGNQPQHF; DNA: TGCAGTGCTGGGGGCAAGGGCAATCAGCCCCAGCATTTT
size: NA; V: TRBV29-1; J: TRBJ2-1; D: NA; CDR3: CSLTASSAYNEQFF; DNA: TGCAGCCTAACCGCGTCTAGCGCTTACAATGAGCAGTTCTTC
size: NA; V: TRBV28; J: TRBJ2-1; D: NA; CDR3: CASSTISSYNEQFF; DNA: TGTGCCAGCAGCACTATCAGCTCCTACAATGAGCAGTTCTTC
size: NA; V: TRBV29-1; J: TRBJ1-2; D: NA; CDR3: CSAGQAQYGYTF; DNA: TGCAGCGCCGGCCAAGCTCAATATGGCTACACCTTC